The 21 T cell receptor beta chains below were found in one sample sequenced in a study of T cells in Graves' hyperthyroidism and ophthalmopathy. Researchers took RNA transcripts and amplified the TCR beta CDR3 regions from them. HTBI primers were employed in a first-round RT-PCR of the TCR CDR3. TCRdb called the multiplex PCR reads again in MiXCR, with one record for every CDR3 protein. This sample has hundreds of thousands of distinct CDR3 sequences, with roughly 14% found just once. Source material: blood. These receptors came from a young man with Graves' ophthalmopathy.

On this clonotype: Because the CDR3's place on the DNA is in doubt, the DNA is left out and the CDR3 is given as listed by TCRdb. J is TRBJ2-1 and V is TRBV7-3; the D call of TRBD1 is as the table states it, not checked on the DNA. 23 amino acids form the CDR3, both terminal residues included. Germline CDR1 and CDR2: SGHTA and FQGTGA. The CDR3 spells CASSFYICSARDPPSAQGSEQFF.

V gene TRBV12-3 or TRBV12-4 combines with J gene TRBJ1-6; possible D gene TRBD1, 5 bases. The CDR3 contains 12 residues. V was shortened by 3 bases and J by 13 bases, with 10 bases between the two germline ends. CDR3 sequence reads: CASSLVRGPLHF. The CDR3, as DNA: TGTGCCAGCAGTTTGGTACGGGGGCCCCTCCACTTT.

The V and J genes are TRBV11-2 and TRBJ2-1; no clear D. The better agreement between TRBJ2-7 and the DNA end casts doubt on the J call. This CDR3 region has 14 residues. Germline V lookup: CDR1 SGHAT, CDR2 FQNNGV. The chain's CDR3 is CASSPSGSYNEQYF. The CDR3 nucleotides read TGTGCCAGTAGTCCCTCGGGCTCCTACAATGAGCAGTACTTC.

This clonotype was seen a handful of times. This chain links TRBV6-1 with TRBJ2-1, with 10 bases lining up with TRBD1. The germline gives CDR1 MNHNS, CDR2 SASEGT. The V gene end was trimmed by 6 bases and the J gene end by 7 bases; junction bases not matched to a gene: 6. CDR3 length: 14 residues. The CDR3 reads CASSSGQGLNEQFF. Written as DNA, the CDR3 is TGTGCCAGCAGCTCGGGACAGGGGCTAAATGAGCAGTTCTTC.

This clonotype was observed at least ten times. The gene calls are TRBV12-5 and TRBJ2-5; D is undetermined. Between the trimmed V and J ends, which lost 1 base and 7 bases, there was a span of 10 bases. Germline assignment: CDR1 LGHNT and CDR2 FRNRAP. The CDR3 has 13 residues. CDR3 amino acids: CASGLGPVGTQYF. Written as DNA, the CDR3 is TGTGCTAGTGGTTTGGGCCCCGTGGGGACCCAGTACTTC.

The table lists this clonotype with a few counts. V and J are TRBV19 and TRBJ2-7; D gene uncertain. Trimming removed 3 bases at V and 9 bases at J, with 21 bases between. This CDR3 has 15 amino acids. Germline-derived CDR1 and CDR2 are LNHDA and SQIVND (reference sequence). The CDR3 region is CASSMGLERPDGQYF. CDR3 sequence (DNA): TGTGCCAGTAGTATGGGCTTGGAGAGGCCCGACGGGCAGTACTTC.

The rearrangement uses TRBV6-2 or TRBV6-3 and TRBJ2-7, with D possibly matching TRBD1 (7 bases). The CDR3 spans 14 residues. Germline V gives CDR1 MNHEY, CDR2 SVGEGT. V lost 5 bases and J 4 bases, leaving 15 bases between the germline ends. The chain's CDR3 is CASSDGSGGYEQYF. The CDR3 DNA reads TGTGCCAGCAGTGACGGTTCAGGGGGGTACGAGCAGTACTTC.

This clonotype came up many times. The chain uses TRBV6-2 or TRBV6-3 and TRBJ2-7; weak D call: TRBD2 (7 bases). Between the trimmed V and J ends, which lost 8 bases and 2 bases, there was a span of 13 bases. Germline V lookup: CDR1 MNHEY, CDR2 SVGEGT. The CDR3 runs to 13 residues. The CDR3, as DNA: TGTGCCAGCTTACGGGGGGCTACCTACGAGCAGTACTTC. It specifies CASLRGATYEQYF.

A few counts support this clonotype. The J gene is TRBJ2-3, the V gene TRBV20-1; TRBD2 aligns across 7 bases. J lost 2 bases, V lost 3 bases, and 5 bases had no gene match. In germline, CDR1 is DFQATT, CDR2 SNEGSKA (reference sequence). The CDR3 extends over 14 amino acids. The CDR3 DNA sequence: TGCAGTGCTAGGTCTAGCGGTTTCACAGATACGCAGTATTTT. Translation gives CSARSSGFTDTQYF.

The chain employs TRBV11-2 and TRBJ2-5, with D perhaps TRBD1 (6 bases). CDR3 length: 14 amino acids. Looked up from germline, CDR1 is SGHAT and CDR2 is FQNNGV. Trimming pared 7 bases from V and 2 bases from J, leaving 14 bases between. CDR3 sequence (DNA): TGTGCCAGCACCGGGGCAGGGGATCAAGAGACCCAGTACTTC. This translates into CASTGAGDQETQYF.

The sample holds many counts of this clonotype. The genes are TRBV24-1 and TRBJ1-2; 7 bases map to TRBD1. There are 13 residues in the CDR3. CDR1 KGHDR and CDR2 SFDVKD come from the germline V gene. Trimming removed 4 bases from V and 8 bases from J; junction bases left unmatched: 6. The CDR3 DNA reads TGTGCCACCAGTGACCACGACAGGGACGGCTACACCTTC. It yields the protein CATSDHDRDGYTF.

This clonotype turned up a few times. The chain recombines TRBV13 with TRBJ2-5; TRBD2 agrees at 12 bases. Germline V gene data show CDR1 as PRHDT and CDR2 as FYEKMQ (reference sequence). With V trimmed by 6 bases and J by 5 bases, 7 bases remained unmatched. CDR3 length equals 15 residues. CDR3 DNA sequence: TGTGCCAGCAGTTACCTAGCGGGGGGGCGGGAGACCCAGTACTTC. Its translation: CASSYLAGGRETQYF.

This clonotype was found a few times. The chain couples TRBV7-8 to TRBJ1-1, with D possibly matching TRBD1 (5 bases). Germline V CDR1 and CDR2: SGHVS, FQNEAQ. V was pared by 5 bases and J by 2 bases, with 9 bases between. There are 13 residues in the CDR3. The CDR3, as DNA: TGTGCCAGCAGCCACGGGGGTAACACTGAAGCTTTCTTT. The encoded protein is CASSHGGNTEAFF.

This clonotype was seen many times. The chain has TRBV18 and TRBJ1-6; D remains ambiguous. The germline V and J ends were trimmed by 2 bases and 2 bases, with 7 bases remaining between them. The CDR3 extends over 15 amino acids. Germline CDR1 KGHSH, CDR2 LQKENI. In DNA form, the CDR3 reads TGTGCCAGCTCACCAGCCAGGACCTATAATTCACCCCTCCACTTT. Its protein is CASSPARTYNSPLHF.

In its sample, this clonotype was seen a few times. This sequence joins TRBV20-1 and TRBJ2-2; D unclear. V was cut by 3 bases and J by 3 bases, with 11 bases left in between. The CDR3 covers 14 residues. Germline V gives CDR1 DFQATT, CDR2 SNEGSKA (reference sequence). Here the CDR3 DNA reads TGCAGTGCTAGGACCCCGACACACACCGGGGAGCTGTTTTTT. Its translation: CSARTPTHTGELFF.

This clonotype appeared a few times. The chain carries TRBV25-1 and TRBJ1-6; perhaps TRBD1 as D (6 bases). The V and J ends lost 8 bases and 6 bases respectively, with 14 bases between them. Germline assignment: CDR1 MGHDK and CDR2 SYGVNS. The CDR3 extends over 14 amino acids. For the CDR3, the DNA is TGTGCCAGCCGGACCCAGGGGACTAATTCACCCCTCCACTTT. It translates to CASRTQGTNSPLHF.

The CDR3 DNA is TGTGCCAGTAGGACAGGGTATCGGGCTTTCTTT. It specifies CASRTGYRAFF. The gene calls are TRBV19 and TRBJ1-1, with 7 bases matching TRBD1. Germline V gives CDR1 LNHDA, CDR2 SQIVND (reference sequence). The CDR3 length is 11 residues. The V and J ends lost 6 bases and 11 bases, in that order; junction bases with no gene match: 6.

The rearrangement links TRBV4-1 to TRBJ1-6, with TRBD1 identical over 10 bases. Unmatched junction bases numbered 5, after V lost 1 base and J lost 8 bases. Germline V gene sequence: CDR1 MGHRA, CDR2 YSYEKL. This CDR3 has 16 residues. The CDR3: CASSQVGQGRDSPLHF. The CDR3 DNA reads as TGCGCCAGCAGCCAAGTGGGACAGGGGAGGGATTCACCCCTCCACTTT.

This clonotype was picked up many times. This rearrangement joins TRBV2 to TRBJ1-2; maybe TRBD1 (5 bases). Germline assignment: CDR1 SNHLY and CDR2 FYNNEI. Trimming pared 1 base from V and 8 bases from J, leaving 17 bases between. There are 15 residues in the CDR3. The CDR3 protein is CASSEDRGRHRGYTF. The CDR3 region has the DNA TGTGCCAGCAGTGAAGATCGGGGCAGGCATAGGGGCTACACCTTC. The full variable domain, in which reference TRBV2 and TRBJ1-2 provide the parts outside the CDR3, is EPEVTQTPSHQVTQMGQEVILRCVPISNHLYFYWYRQILGQKVEFLVSFYNNEISEKSEIFDDQFSVERPDGSNFTLKIRSTKLEDSAMYFCASSEDRGRHRGYTFGSGTRLTVV.

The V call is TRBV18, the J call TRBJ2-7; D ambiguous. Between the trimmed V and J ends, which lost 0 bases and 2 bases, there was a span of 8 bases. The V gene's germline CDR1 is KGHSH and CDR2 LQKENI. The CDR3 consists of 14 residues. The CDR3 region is CASSPPANTYEQYF. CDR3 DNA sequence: TGTGCCAGCTCACCACCGGCTAATACCTACGAGCAGTACTTC.

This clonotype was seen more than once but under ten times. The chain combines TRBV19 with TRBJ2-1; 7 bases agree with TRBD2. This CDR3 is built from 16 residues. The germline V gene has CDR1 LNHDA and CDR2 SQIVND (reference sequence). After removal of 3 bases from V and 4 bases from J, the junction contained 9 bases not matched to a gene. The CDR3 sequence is CASSMGSGGLYNEQFF. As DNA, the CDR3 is TGTGCCAGTAGTATGGGCTCCGGGGGGTTGTACAATGAGCAGTTCTTC.